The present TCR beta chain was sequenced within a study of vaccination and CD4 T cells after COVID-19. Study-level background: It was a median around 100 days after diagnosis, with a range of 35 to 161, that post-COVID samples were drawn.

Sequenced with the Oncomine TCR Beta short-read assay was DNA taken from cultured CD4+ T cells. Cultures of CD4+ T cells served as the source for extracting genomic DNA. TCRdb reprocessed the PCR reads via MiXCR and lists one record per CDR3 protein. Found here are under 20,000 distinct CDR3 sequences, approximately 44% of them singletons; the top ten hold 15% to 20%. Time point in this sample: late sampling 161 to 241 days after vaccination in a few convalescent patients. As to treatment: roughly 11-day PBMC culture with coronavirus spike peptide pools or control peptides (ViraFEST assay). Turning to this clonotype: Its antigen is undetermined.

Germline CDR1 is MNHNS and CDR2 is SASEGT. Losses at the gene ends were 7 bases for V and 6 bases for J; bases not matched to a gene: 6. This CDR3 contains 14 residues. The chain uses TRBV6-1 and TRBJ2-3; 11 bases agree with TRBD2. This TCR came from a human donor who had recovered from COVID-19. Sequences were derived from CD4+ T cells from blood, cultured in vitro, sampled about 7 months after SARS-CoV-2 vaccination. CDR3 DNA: TGTGCCAGCATCCTTAGCGGGGGGGGGGATACGCAGTATTTT. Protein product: CASILSGGGDTQYF.